The 16 T cell receptor beta chains given below trace back to one sample, sequenced in a study of T cell repertoires in cytomegalovirus infection (dated by TCRdb to the late 2010s). The instrument was an Illumina HiSeq 1500. Using fastp at Q25 and MiXCR, TCRdb reprocessed the public reads and kept productive beta chains. Rows are unified per CDR3 protein, each entry keeping the most common DNA and genes. Within this sample are fewer than 950,000 distinct CDR3 sequences, with 32% of them counted one time only. 9.5% to 15% of the sample is held by the ten biggest clonotypes. The treatment or condition label, as the study defines it: in vitro stimulation with specific CMV peptide epitopes to enrich CMV-specific T cells. These receptors' targets are unknown. The starting material was cultured CD8+ T cells from PBMCs, obtained from culture after CMV antigen stimulation. The receptors were gathered from a human donor in good health (CMV status not recorded). Some clones in this sample may be carry-over from other donors' samples.

This clonotype occurred many times. The chain couples TRBV19 to TRBJ1-4; 8 bases map to TRBD1. V lost 5 bases, J lost 5 bases, and 4 bases stayed unmatched. The germline V gene has CDR1 LNHDA and CDR2 SQIVND (reference sequence). This CDR3 spans 14 amino acids. The CDR3: CASSPGQANEKLFF. For the CDR3, the DNA is TGTGCCAGTAGTCCGGGACAGGCGAATGAAAAACTGTTTTTT. Full variable domain (missing parts from reference TRBV19 and TRBJ1-4): DGGITQSPKYLFRKEGQNVTLSCEQNLNHDAMYWYRQDPGQGLRLIYYSQIVNDFQKGDIAEGYSVSREKKESFPLTVTSAQKNPTAFYLCASSPGQANEKLFFGSGTQLSVL.

This chain joins TRBV5-5 and TRBJ1-1; D perhaps matches TRBD1 (5 bases). The germline V gene has CDR1 SGHKS and CDR2 YYEKEE (reference sequence). Trimming cost V 6 bases and J 4 bases, with 16 bases left between them. The CDR3 contains 14 residues. The CDR3 here is CASTLGGTFTEAFF. As DNA, the CDR3 is TGTGCCAGCACCCTCGGGGGTACATTCACTGAAGCTTTCTTT.

This clonotype was seen only a few times. The V gene is TRBV6-5, the J gene TRBJ1-1, with TRBD1 matching over 9 bases. The germline V gene has CDR1 MNHEY and CDR2 SVGAGI. The V gene end was trimmed by 0 bases and the J gene end by 0 bases; junction bases not matched to a gene: 2. This CDR3 region has 16 residues. The CDR3 nucleotides are TGTGCCAGCAGTTACTCGACAGGGGGTATGAACACTGAAGCTTTCTTT. Encoded protein: CASSYSTGGMNTEAFF.

The chain recombines TRBV2 with TRBJ2-3, with TRBD2 as a possible D gene (6 bases). The germline V gene encodes CDR1 SNHLY and CDR2 FYNNEI. CDR3 size: 14 residues. The V gene lost 5 bases and the J gene lost 4 bases, with 13 bases spanning the gap. The CDR3 sequence is CASSPGTVADTQYF. The DNA of the CDR3 is TGTGCCAGCAGTCCCGGGACTGTGGCAGATACGCAGTATTTT.

The chain recombines TRBV4-1 with TRBJ2-1; D is unresolved. Germline V gene data show CDR1 as MGHRA and CDR2 as YSYEKL. The CDR3 runs 13 residues. The V end was cut by 1 base, the J end by 8 bases, with 9 bases between. DNA of the CDR3: TGCGCCAGCAGCCAAGCTAGTGGGGATGAGCAGTTCTTC. It specifies CASSQASGDEQFF.

This clonotype was recorded many times. The chain carries TRBV6-1 and TRBJ2-2; 12 bases line up with TRBD1. The CDR3 extends over 14 amino acids. CDR1 and CDR2 from the germline V gene are MNHNS and SASEGT. V lost 8 bases and J lost 4; bases outside the gene matches: 2. The CDR3 sequence: CASGTGGFTGELFF. The CDR3 DNA reads as TGTGCCAGCGGGACAGGGGGCTTCACCGGGGAGCTGTTTTTT.

The V gene is TRBV24-1, the J gene TRBJ2-1; D uncertain. V lost 0 bases to trimming and J lost 6 bases, with 2 bases between them. The CDR3 runs to 12 residues. From germline, CDR1 is KGHDR and CDR2 SFDVKD. This chain's CDR3 is CATSDLSNEQFF. The CDR3 DNA reads as TGTGCCACCAGTGATTTGAGCAATGAGCAGTTCTTC.

This clonotype was seen more than once but under ten times. The rearrangement uses TRBV7-2 and TRBJ1-2, with TRBD1 matching over 9 bases. The length of the CDR3 is 13 residues. Germline CDR1 SGHTA, CDR2 FQGNSA. V was clipped by 4 bases and J by 8 bases; unmatched bases: 5. DNA of the CDR3: TGTGCCAGCAGCTCCCGGGACAGGGACGGCTACACCTTC. It translates to CASSSRDRDGYTF.

V usage is TRBV7-6 and J usage is TRBJ2-5, with TRBD2 matching over 7 bases. The CDR3 extends over 17 amino acids. Unmatched junction bases numbered 18, after V lost 6 bases and J lost 5 bases. CDR1 is SGHVS and CDR2 is FNYEAQ in the germline V gene. The CDR3 DNA is TGTGCCAGCAGGCACCCGAGGAGCGGGGCTGTGCGTGAGACCCAGTACTTC. Protein sequence: CASRHPRSGAVRETQYF.

This clonotype was seen a few times. This rearrangement joins TRBV12-3 or TRBV12-4 to TRBJ1-1; possibly TRBD1 for D (5 bases). CDR3 length: 12 residues. Trimming left V 8 bases short and J 5 bases short, with 12 bases between. CDR3 amino acids: CASHLGGTEAFF. CDR3 nucleotide sequence: TGTGCCAGCCACCTTGGGGGGACTGAAGCTTTCTTT.

This clonotype was detected ten times or more. This chain uses TRBV7-8 with TRBJ1-4; D uncertain. V shed 5 bases and J shed 0 bases, with 10 bases lying between them. Germline values: CDR1 SGHVS, CDR2 FQNEAQ. There are 15 residues in the CDR3. CDR3 sequence (DNA): TGTGCCAGCAGCGCCCGGAAGGCAACTAATGAAAAACTGTTTTTT. Residues: CASSARKATNEKLFF.

The rearrangement uses TRBV10-3 and TRBJ2-7, with 7 bases matching TRBD2. This CDR3 is built from 17 residues. J was trimmed by 3 bases and V by 0 bases; bases with no gene match: 11. The germline gives CDR1 ENHRY, CDR2 SYGVKD. CDR3 coding DNA: TGTGCCATCAGTGAGTCCCCGGGACTACAAGGGATCTACGAGCAGTACTTC. Encoded protein: CAISESPGLQGIYEQYF.

A note on this clonotype: A much bigger clone sits one base away, suggesting this may be a read error. The rearrangement links TRBV7-6 to TRBJ1-5, with TRBD1 as a possible D gene (5 bases). Looked up from germline, CDR1 is SGHVS and CDR2 is FNYEAQ. This CDR3 has 16 residues. The CDR3 is CASSPIRDSGRQPRHF. CDR3 DNA: TGTGCCAGCAGTCCAATCCGGGATTCAGGGAGGCAGCCCCGGCATTTT. Based on the CDR3 plus reference TRBV7-6 and TRBJ1-5, the full variable domain is GAGVSQSPRYKVTKRGQDVALRCDPISGHVSLYWYRQALGQGPEFLTYFNYEAQQDKSGLPNDRFSAERPEGSISTLTIQRTEQRDSAMYRCASSPIRDSGRQPRHFGDGTRLSIL.

The chain uses TRBV9 and TRBJ1-6; D ambiguous. Germline V gene sequence: CDR1 SGDLS, CDR2 YYNGEE. The V and J ends lost 3 bases and 4 bases respectively, with 17 bases between them. CDR3 length: 17 amino acids. The CDR3 bases are TGTGCCAGCAGCGCCAACCCTAACGCAGTGTATAATTCACCCCTCCACTTT. Encoded protein: CASSANPNAVYNSPLHF. Full variable domain (rest looked up from reference TRBV9 and TRBJ1-6): DSGVTQTPKHLITATGQRVTLRCSPRSGDLSVYWYQQSLDQGLQFLIQYYNGEERAKGNILERFSAQQFPDLHSELNLSSLELGDSALYFCASSANPNAVYNSPLHFGNGTRLTVT.

The chain links TRBV5-4 to TRBJ2-1; 8 bases are shared with TRBD2. Germline V lookup: CDR1 SGHNT, CDR2 YYREEE (reference sequence). V was clipped by 0 bases and J by 5 bases; unmatched bases: 4. The CDR3 has 15 amino acids. Here the CDR3 DNA reads TGTGCCAGCAGCTTGGCCCTTAGCGGGGACAATGAGCAGTTCTTC. Translated, it gives CASSLALSGDNEQFF.

The rearrangement uses TRBV23-1 and TRBJ2-3, with TRBD2 identical over 11 bases. TRBV23-1 carries the ORF label, with uncertain function. The CDR3 spans 16 residues. Trimming at V came to 9 bases and at J to 2 bases, leaving 10 bases not matched to a gene. In DNA form, the CDR3 reads TGCGCCAGACGTTCTAGCGGGGGGCGGGACACAGATACGCAGTATTTT. Encoded protein: CARRSSGGRDTDTQYF.